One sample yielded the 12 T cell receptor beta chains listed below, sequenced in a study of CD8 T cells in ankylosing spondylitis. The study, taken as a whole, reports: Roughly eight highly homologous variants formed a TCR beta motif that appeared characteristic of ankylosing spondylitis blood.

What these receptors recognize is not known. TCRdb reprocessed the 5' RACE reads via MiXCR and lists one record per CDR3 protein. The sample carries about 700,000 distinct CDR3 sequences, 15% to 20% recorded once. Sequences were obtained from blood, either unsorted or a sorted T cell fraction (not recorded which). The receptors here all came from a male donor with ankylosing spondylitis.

The CDR3 bases are TGTGCCAGCAGTGACCGGGACAGGGTAACAAACTCTGGGGCCAACGTCCTGACTTTC. Translating it yields CASSDRDRVTNSGANVLTF. The chain couples TRBV6-4 to TRBJ2-6, with 9 positions matching TRBD1. The germline V gene encodes CDR1 MRHNA and CDR2 SNTAGT. This CDR3 is 19 amino acids long. Germline trimming cut 2 bases from V and 0 bases from J; bases unmatched to any gene: 8.

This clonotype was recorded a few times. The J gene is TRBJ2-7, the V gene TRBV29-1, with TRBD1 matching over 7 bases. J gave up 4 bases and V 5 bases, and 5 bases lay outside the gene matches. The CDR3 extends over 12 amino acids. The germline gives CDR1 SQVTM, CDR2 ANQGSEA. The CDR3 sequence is CSVTAGGYEQYF. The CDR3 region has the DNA TGCAGCGTTACGGCAGGGGGATACGAGCAGTACTTC.

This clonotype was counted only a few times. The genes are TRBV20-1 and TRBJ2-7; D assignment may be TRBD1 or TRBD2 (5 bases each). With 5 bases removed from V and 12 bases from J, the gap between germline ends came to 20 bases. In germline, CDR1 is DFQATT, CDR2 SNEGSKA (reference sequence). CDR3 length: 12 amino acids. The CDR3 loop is CSAPTSGARRYF. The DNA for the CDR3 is TGCAGTGCTCCAACGTCCGGGGCCAGGAGGTACTTC.

The CDR3 DNA reads as TGCAGTTCAAAGAGGGAGGGCTCCGATGAGCAGTTCTTC. Residues: CSSKREGSDEQFF. The chain carries TRBV20-1 and TRBJ2-1; 7 bases are shared with TRBD2. The germline gives CDR1 DFQATT, CDR2 SNEGSKA (reference sequence). The trim removed 8 bases at V and 8 bases at J, leaving 12 bases unmatched. This CDR3 contains 13 residues.

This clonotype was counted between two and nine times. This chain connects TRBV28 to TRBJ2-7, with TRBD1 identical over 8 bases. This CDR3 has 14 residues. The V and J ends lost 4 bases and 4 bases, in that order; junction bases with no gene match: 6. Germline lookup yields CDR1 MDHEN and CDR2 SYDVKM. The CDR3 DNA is TGTGCCAGCAGTTCTTCAGGGGGCACTTACGAGCAGTACTTC. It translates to CASSSSGGTYEQYF.

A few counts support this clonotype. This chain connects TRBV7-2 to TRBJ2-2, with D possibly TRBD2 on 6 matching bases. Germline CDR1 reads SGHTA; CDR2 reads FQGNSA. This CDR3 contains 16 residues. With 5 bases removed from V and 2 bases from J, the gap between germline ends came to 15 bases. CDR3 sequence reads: CASSRRTTLNTGELFF. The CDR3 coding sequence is TGTGCCAGCAGCCGTAGGACTACCCTAAACACCGGGGAGCTGTTTTTT.

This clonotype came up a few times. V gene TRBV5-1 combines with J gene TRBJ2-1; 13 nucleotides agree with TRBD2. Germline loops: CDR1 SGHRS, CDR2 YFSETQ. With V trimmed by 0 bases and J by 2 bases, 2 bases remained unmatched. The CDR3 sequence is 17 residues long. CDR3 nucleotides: TGCGCCAGCAGCTTGGGACTAGCGGGAGGCGCCTACAATGAGCAGTTCTTC. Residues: CASSLGLAGGAYNEQFF.

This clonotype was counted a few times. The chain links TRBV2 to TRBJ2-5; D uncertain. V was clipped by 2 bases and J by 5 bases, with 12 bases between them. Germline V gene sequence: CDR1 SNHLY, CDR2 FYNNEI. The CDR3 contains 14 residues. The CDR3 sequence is CASSENFEPETQYF. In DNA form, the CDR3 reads TGTGCCAGCAGTGAAAACTTCGAGCCGGAGACCCAGTACTTC.

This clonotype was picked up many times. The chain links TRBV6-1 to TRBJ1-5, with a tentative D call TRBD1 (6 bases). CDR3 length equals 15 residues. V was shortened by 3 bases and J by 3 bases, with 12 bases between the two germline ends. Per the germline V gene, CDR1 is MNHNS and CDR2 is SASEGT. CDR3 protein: CASSEMDSTNQPQHF. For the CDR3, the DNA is TGTGCCAGCAGTGAGATGGACAGTACCAATCAGCCCCAGCATTTT.

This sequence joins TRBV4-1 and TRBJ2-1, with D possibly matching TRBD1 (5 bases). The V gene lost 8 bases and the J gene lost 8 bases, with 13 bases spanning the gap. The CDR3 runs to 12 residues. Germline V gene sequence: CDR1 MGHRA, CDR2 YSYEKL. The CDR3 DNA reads TGCGCCAGCTCTGCCGTCAGGGATGAGCAGTTCTTC. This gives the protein CASSAVRDEQFF.

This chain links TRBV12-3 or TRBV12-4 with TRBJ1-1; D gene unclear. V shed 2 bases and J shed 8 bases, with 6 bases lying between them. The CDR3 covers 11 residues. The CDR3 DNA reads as TGTGCCAGCAGTTTAACTCCCGAAGCTTTCTTT. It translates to CASSLTPEAFF.

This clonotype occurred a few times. The CDR3 region is CASSQPGGNRNEQYF. Written as DNA, the CDR3 is TGTGCCAGCAGCCAGCCCGGGGGGAATCGTAACGAGCAGTACTTC. This rearrangement joins TRBV4-2 to TRBJ2-7; TRBD2 agrees at 7 bases. In germline, CDR1 is LGHNA, CDR2 YNFKEQ. Trimming removed 3 bases from V and 5 bases from J; junction bases left unmatched: 10. The CDR3 consists of 15 residues.